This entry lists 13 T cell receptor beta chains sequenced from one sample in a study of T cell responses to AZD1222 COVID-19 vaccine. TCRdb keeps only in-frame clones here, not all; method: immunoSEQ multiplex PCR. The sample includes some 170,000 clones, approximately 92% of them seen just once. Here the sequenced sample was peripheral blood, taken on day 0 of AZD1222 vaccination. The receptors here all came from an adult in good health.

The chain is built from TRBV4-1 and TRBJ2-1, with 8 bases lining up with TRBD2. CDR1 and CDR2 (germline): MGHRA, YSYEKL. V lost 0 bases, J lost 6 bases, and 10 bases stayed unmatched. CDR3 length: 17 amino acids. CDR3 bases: TGCGCCAGCAGCCAAGATCCCCCTAGCGGGTACCCCAATGAGCAGTTCTTC. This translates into CASSQDPPSGYPNEQFF.

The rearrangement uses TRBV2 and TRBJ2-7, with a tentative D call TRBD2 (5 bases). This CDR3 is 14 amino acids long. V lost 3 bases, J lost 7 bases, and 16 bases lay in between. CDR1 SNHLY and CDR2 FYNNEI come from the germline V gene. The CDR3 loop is CASSEIVLTGEQYF. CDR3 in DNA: TGTGCCAGCAGTGAGATTGTCCTTACGGGGGAGCAGTACTTC.

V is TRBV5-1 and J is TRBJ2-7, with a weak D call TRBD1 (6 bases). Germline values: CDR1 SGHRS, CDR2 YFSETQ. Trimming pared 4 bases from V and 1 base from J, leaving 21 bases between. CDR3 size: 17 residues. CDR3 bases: TGCGCCAGCAGCCTTAAACCCGACAGCCAGGGGTCCTACGAGCAGTACTTC. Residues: CASSLKPDSQGSYEQYF.

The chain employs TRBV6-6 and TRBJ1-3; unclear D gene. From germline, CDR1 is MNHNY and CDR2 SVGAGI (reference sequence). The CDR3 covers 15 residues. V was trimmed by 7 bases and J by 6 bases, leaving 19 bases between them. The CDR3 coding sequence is TGTGCCAGCACCCCGGGCCCTGCTTCGACAAACACCATATATTTT. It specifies CASTPGPASTNTIYF.

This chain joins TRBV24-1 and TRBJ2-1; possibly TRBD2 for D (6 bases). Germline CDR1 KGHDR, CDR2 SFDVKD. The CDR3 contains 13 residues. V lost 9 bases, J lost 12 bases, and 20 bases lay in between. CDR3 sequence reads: CATGTPFSSAQFF. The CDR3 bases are TGTGCCACCGGGACTCCCTTCTCTAGTGCGCAGTTCTTC.

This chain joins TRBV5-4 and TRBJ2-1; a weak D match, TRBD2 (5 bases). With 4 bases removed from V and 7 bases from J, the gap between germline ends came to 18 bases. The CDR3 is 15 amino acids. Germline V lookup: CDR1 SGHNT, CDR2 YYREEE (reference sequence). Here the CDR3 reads CASSPDPEAVNEQFF. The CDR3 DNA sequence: TGTGCCAGCAGCCCGGACCCGGAGGCCGTTAATGAGCAGTTCTTC.

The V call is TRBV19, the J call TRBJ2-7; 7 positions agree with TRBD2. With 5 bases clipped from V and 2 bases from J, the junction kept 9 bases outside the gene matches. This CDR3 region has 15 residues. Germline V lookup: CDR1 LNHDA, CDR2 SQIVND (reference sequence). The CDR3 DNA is TGTGCCAGTAGTTCGGCGGGGGACCCAGCCTACGAGCAGTACTTC. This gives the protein CASSSAGDPAYEQYF.

The CDR3 loop reads CASSGLVPEDEQFF. The CDR3 DNA sequence: TGTGCCAGTAGTGGGCTGGTCCCTGAAGATGAGCAGTTCTTC. The rearrangement joins TRBV19 to TRBJ2-1; D unresolved. The V gene lost 5 bases and the J gene lost 8 bases, with 16 bases spanning the gap. Germline-derived CDR1 and CDR2 are LNHDA and SQIVND (reference sequence). The CDR3 totals 14 residues.

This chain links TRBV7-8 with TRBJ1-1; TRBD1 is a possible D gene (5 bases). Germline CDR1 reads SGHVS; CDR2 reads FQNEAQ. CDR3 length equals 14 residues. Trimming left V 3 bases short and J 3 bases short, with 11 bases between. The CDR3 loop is CASSLSGGDTEAFF. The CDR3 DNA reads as TGTGCCAGCAGCTTGTCCGGGGGGGACACTGAAGCTTTCTTT.

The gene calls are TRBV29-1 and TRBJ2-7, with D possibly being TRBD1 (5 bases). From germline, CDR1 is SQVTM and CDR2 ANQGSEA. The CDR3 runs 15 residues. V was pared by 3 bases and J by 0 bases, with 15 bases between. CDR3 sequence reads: CSVEVSRTSSYEQYF. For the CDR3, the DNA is TGCAGCGTTGAGGTGTCGAGGACAAGCTCCTACGAGCAGTACTTC.

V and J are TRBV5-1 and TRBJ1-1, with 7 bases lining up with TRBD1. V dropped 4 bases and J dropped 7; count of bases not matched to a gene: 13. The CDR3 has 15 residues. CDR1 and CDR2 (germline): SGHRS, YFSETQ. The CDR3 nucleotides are TGCGCCAGCAGCCTCAGTCAGGAGGGGGCGGGTGAAGCTTTCTTT. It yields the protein CASSLSQEGAGEAFF.

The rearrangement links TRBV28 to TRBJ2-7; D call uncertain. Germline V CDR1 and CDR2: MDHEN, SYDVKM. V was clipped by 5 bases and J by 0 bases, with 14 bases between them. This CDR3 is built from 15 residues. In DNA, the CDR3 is TGTGCCAGCAGTCCTACCGTCCTGAGCTCCTACGAGCAGTACTTC. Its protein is CASSPTVLSSYEQYF.

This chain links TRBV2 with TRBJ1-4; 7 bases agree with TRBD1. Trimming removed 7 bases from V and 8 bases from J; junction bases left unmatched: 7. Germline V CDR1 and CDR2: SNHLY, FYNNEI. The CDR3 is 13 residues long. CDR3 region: CASTRARGEKLFF. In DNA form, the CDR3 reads TGTGCCAGCACCAGAGCCAGGGGGGAAAAACTGTTTTTT.